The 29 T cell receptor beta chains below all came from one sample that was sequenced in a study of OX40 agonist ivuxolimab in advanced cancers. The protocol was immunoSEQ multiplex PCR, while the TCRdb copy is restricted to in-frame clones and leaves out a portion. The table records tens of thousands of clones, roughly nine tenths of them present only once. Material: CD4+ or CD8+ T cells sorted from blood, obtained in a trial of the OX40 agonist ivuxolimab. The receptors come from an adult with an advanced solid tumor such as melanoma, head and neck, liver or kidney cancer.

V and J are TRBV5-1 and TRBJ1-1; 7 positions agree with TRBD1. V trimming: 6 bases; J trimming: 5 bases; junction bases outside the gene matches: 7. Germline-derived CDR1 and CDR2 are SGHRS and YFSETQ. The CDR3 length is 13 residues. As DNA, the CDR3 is TGCGCCAGCACTCAGACAGGGACTACTGAAGCTTTCTTT. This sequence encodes CASTQTGTTEAFF.

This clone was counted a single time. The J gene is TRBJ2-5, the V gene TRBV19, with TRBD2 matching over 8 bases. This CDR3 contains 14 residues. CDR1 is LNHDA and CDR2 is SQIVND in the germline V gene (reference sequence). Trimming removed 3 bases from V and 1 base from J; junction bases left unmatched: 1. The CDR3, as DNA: TGTGCCAGTAGTATCCTAGCGGGCCAAGAGACCCAGTACTTC. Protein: CASSILAGQETQYF.

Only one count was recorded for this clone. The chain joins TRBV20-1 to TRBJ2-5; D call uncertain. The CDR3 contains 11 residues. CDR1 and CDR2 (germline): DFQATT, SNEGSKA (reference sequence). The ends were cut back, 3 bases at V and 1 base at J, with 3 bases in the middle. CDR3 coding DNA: TGCAGTGCTAGGCGCCAAGAGACCCAGTACTTC. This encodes CSARRQETQYF.

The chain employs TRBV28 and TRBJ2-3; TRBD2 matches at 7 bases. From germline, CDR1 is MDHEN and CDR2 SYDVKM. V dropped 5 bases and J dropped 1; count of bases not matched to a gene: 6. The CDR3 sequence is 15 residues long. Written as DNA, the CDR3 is TGTGCCAGCAGTACTATTGGGGGGGGCACAGATACGCAGTATTTT. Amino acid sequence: CASSTIGGGTDTQYF.

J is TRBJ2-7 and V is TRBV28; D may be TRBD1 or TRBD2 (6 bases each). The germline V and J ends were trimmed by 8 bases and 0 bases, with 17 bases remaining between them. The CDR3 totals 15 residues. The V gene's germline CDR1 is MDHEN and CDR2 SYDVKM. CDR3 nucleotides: TGTGCCAGCCACGGATCGGGGGCGGTCTCCTACGAGCAGTACTTC. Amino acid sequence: CASHGSGAVSYEQYF.

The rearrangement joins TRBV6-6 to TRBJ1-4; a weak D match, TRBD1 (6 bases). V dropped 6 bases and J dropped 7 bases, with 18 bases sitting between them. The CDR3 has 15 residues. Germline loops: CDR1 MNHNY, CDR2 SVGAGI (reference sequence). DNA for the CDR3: TGTGCCAGCAGGGGGACGTGGGGGCGAGGTGAAAAACTGTTTTTT. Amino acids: CASRGTWGRGEKLFF.

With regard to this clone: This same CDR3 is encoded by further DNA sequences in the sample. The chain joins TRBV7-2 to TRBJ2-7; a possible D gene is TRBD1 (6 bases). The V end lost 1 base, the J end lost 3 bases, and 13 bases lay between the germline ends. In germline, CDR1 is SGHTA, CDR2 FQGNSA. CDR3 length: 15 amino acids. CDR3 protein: CASSLDGQKFYEQYF. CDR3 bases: TGTGCCAGCAGCTTAGATGGACAGAAATTCTACGAGCAGTACTTC.

DNA of the CDR3: TGTGCCAGTAGTACCTCAGGGGGTTACGAGCAGTACTTC. Translating gives CASSTSGGYEQYF. The rearrangement joins TRBV19 to TRBJ2-7; 7 bases map to TRBD1. The length of the CDR3 is 13 residues. After removal of 4 bases from V and 4 bases from J, the junction contained 4 bases not matched to a gene. The V gene's germline CDR1 is LNHDA and CDR2 SQIVND (reference sequence).

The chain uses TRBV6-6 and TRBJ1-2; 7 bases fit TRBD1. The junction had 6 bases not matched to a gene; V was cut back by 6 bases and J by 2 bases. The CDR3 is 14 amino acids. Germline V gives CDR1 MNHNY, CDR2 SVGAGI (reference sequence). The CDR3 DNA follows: TGTGCCAGCAGCTCCCCGGACAGGAACTATGGCTACACCTTC. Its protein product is CASSSPDRNYGYTF.

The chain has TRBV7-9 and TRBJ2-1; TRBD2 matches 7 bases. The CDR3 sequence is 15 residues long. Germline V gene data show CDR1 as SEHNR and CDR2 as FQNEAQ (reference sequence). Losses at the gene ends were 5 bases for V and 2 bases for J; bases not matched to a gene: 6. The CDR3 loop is CASSPWAGAYNEQFF. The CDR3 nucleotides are TGTGCCAGCAGCCCGTGGGCGGGAGCCTACAATGAGCAGTTCTTC.

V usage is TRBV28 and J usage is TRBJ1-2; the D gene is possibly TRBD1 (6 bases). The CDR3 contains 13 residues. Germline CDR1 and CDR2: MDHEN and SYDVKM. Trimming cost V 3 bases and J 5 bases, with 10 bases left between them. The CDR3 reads CASSLPGVYGYTF. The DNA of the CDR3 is TGTGCCAGCAGTTTGCCAGGGGTGTATGGCTACACCTTC.

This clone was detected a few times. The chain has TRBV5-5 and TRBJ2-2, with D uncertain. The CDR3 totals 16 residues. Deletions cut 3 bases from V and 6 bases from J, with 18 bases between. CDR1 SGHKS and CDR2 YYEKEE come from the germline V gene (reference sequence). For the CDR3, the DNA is TGTGCCAGCAGCTCCCAAGGGAACGGTGTCCCCGGGGAGCTGTTTTTT. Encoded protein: CASSSQGNGVPGELFF.

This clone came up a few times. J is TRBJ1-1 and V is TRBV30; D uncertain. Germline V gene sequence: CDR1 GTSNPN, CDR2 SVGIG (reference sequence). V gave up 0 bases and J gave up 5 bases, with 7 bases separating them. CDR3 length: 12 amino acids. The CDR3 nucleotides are TGTGCCTGGAGTGTTCGGGATACTGAAGCTTTCTTT. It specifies CAWSVRDTEAFF.

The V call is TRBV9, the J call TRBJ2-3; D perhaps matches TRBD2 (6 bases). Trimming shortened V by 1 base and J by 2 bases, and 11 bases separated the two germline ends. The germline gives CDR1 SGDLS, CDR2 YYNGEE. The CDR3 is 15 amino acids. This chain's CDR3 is CASSVRGLTTDTQYF. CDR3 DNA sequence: TGTGCCAGCAGCGTAAGAGGACTAACCACAGATACGCAGTATTTT.

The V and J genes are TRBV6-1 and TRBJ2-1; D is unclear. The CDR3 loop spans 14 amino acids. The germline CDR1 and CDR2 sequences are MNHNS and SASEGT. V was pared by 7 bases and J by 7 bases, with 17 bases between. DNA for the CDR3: TGTGCCAGCATACGCACGTCCGAGGTGAATGAGCAGTTCTTC. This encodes CASIRTSEVNEQFF.

The DNA for the CDR3 is TGTGCCAGTAGTTACGACTTAAACTCCTACAATGAGCAGTTCTTC. This translates into CASSYDLNSYNEQFF. The V call is TRBV19, the J call TRBJ2-1; D is undetermined. Trimming left V 5 bases short and J 0 bases short, with 11 bases between. The CDR3 has 15 residues. The V gene's germline CDR1 is LNHDA and CDR2 SQIVND (reference sequence).

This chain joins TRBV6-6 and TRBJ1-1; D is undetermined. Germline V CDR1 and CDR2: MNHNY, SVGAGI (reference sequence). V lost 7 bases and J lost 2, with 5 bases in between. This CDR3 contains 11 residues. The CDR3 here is CASTFNTEAFF. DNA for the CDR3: TGTGCCAGCACCTTTAACACTGAAGCTTTCTTT.

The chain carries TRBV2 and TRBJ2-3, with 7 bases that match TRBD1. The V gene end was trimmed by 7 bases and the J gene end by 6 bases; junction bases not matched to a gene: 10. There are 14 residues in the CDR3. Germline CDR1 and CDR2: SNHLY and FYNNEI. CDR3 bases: TGTGCCAGCACTCTTGACAGGGTTGGTGATACGCAGTATTTT. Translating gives CASTLDRVGDTQYF.

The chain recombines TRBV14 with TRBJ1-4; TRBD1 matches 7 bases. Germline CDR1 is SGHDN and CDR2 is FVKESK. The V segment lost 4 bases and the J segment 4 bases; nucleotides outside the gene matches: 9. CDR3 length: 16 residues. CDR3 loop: CASSRPDRPDNEKLFF. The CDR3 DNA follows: TGTGCCAGCAGCCGCCCGGACAGGCCAGATAATGAAAAACTGTTTTTT.

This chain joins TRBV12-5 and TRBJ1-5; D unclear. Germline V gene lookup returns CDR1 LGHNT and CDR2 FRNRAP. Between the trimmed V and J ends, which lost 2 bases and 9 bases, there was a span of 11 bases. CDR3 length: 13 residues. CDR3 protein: CASGLPMGLPQHF. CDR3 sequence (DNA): TGTGCTAGTGGTTTGCCGATGGGCCTGCCCCAGCATTTT.

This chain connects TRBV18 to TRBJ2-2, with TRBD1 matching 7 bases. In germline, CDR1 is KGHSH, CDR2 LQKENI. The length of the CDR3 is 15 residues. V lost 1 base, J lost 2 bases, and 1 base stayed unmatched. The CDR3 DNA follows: TGTGCCAGCTCACCACGGACAGGCAACACCGGGGAGCTGTTTTTT. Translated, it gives CASSPRTGNTGELFF.

In nucleotides, the CDR3 is TGTGCCATCAAAAGGCAGGGGGATAATTCACCCCTCCACTTT. It codes for CAIKRQGDNSPLHF. The chain couples TRBV10-3 to TRBJ1-6, with 7 bases lining up with TRBD1. Germline lookup yields CDR1 ENHRY and CDR2 SYGVKD. The CDR3 is 14 amino acids. The V segment lost 7 bases and the J segment 5 bases; nucleotides outside the gene matches: 5.

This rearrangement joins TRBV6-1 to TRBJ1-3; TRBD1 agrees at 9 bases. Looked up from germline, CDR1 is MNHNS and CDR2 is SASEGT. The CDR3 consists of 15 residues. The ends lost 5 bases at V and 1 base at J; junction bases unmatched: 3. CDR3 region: CASSPQGASGNTIYF. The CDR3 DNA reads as TGTGCCAGCAGTCCACAGGGGGCGTCTGGAAACACCATATATTTT.

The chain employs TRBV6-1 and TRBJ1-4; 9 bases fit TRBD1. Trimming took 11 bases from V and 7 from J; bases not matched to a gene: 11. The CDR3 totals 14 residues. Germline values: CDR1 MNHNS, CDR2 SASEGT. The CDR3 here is CAGNQGTGTEKLFF. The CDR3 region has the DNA TGTGCCGGAAACCAAGGGACAGGGACTGAAAAACTGTTTTTT.

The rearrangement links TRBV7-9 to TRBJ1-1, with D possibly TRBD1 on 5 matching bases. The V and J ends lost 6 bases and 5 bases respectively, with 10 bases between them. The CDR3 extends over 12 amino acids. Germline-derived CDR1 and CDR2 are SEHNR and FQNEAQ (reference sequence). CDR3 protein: CASSPGGTEAFF. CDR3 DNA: TGTGCCAGCAGTCCCGGGGGGACTGAAGCTTTCTTT.

The DNA for the CDR3 is TGTGCCAGCACCACAGGTACCAACCTGAACACTGAAGCTTTCTTT. Translated: CASTTGTNLNTEAFF. The chain is built from TRBV7-9 and TRBJ1-1, with a possible D match to TRBD1 (5 bases). Trimming shortened V by 7 bases and J by 0 bases, and 15 bases separated the two germline ends. The CDR3 is 15 residues long. Germline CDR1 SEHNR, CDR2 FQNEAQ (reference sequence).

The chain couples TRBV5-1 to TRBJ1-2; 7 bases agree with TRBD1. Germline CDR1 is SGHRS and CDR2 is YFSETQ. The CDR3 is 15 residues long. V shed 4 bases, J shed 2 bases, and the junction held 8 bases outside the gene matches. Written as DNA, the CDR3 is TGCGCCAGCAGCCCAACGGGACAGAGAAACTATGGCTACACCTTC. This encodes CASSPTGQRNYGYTF.

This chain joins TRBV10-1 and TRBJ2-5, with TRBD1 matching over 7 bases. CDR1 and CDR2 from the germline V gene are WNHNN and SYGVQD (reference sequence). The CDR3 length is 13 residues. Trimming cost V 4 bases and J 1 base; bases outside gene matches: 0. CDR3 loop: CASSAGGQETQYF. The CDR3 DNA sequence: TGCGCCAGCAGTGCAGGGGGCCAAGAGACCCAGTACTTC.

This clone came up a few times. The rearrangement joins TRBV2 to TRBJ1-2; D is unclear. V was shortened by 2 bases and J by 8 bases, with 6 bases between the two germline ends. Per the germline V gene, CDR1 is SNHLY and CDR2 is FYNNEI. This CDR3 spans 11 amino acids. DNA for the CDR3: TGTGCCAGCAGTGAACACATCGGCTACACCTTC. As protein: CASSEHIGYTF.